This TCR beta chain was sequenced in a study of blood T cell repertoires in COVID-19. The wider study: Sources were T cells, B-cell-depleted T cells, or PBMCs; the material itself was cDNA or gDNA.

Ages ranged from about 18 to 89 years, with residence in 24 US areas. Donors in Cohort 3 counted as recovered after two negative PCRs, clearance, or symptom resolution. V dropped 4 bases and J dropped 6 bases, with 18 bases sitting between them. The CDR3 is 15 residues long. Germline V gene sequence: CDR1 SEHNR, CDR2 FQNEAQ (reference sequence). In the original analysis: Nucleated cell counts were estimated from reference gene primer amplification. This table comes from immunoSEQ multiplex PCR, and its TCRdb copy is limited to in-frame clones, with some not included. D and trimming come from the DNA, and the V and J calls and clone size come from that table. The sample records a few hundred thousand clones, around 84% being singletons.

The TCR originated in a young woman who had recovered from COVID-19. The sample consisted of PBMCs or T cells enriched from blood (not recorded which). The chain recombines TRBV7-9 with TRBJ1-2; a possible D gene is TRBD1 (5 bases). The CDR3 protein is CASSSTGGSWDGYTF. DNA for the CDR3: TGTGCCAGCAGCTCCACGGGGGGTAGTTGGGATGGCTACACCTTC.